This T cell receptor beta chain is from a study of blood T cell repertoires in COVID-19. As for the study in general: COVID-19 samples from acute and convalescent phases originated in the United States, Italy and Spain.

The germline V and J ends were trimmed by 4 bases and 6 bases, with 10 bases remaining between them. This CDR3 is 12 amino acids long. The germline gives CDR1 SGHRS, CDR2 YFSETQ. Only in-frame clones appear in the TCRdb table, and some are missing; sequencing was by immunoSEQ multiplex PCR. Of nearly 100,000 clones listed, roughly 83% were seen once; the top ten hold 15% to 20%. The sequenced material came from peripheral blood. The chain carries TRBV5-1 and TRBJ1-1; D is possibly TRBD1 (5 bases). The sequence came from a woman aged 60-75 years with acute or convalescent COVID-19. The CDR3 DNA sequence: TGCGCCAGCAGCCCCCCAGGGCCTGAAGCTTTCTTT. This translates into CASSPPGPEAFF.